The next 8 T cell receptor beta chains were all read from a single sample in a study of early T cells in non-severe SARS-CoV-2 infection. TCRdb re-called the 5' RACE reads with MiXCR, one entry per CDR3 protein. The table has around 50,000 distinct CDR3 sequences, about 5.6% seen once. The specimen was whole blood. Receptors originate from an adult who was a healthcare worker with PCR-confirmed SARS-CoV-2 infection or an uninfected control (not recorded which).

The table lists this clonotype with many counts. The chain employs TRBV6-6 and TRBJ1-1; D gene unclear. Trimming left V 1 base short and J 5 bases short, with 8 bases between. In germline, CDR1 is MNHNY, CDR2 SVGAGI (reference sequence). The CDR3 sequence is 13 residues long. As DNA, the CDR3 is TGTGCCAGCAGTTACTTAGTGAGGACTGAAGCTTTCTTT. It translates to CASSYLVRTEAFF.

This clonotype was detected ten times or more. The CDR3 bases are TGTGCCAGCTCACCAACGACAGGGGCGCAAGAGACCCAGTACTTC. Its translation: CASSPTTGAQETQYF. The chain couples TRBV18 to TRBJ2-5, with TRBD1 identical over 8 bases. With 2 bases clipped from V and 2 bases from J, the junction kept 4 bases outside the gene matches. Germline-derived CDR1 and CDR2 are KGHSH and LQKENI. The CDR3 sequence is 15 residues long. The variable domain in full, with the rest retrieved from reference TRBV18 and TRBJ2-5, is NAGVMQNPRHLVRRRGQEARLRCSPMKGHSHVYWYRQLPEEGLKFMVYLQKENIIDESGMPKERFSAEFPKEGPSILRIQQVVRGDSAAYFCASSPTTGAQETQYFGPGTRLLVL.

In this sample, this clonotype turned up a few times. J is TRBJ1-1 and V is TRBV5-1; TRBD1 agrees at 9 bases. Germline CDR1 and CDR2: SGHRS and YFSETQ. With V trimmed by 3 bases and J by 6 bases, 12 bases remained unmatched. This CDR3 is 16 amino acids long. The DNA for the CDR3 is TGCGCCAGCAGCTCAGCTCCACAGGGGGCCGGAGCTGAAGCTTTCTTT. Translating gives CASSSAPQGAGAEAFF. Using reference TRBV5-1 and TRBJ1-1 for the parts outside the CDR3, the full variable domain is KAGVTQTPRYLIKTRGQQVTLSCSPISGHRSVSWYQQTPGQGLQFLFEYFSETQRNKGNFPGRFSGRQFSNSRSEMNVSTLELGDSALYLCASSSAPQGAGAEAFFGQGTRLTVV.

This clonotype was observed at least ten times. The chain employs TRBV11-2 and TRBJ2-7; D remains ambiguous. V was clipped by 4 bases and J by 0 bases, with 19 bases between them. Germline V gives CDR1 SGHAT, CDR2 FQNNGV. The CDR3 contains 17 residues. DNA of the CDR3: TGTGCCAGCAGCTCTGCCCCGGCAGGACCGATCTCCTACGAGCAGTACTTC. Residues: CASSSAPAGPISYEQYF.

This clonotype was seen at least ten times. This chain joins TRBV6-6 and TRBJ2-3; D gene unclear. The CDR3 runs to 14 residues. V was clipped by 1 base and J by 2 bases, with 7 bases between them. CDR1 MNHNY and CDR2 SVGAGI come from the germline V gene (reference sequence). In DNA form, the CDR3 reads TGTGCCAGCAGTTACTTTCGTGCCACAGATACGCAGTATTTT. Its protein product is CASSYFRATDTQYF.

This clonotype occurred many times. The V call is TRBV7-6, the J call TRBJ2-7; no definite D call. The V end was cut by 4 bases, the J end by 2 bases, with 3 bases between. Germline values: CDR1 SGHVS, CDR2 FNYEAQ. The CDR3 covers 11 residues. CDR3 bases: TGTGCCAGCAGCTCGACCTACGAGCAGTACTTC. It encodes CASSSTYEQYF.

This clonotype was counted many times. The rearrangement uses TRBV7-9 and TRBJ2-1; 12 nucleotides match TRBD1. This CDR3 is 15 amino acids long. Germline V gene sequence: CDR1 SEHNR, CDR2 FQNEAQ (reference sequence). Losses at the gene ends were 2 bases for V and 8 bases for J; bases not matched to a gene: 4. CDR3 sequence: CASSLFGTGGDEQFF. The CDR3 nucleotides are TGTGCCAGCAGCTTATTTGGGACAGGGGGCGATGAGCAGTTCTTC. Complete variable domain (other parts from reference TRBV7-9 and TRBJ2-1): DTGVSQNPRHKITKRGQNVTFRCDPISEHNRLYWYRQTLGQGPEFLTYFQNEAQLEKSRLLSDRFSAERPKGSFSTLEIQRTEQGDSAMYLCASSLFGTGGDEQFFGPGTRLTVL.

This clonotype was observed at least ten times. As DNA, the CDR3 is TGTGCCTGGGGGACTAGCAACTACGAGCAGTACTTC. Translation: CAWGTSNYEQYF. The chain combines TRBV30 with TRBJ2-7, with 9 bases matching TRBD2. With 5 bases clipped from V and 3 bases from J, the junction kept 2 bases outside the gene matches. Germline V gives CDR1 GTSNPN, CDR2 SVGIG (reference sequence). The CDR3 covers 12 residues.